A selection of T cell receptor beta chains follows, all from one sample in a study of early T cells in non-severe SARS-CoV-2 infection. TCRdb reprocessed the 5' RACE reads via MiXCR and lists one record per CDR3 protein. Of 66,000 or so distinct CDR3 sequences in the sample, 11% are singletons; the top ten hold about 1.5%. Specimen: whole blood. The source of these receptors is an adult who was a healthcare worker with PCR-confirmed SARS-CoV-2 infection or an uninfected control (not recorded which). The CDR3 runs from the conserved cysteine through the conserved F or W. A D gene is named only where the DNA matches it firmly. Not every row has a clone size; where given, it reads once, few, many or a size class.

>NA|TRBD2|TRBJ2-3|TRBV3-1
CASSQDALAGGQRSTDTQYF
TGTGCCAGCAGCCAAGACGCCCTAGCGGGGGGGCAACGGAGCACAGATACGCAGTATTTT
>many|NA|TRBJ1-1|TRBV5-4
CASSLDMVTNTEAFF
TGTGCCAGCAGCTTGGATATGGTGACGAACACTGAAGCTTTCTTT
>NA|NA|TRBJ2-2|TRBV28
CASSSGPPGELFF
TGTGCCAGCTCATCAGGACCCCCCGGGGAGCTGTTTTTT
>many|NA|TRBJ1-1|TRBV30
CAWSASYTEAFF
TGTGCCTGGAGTGCCAGTTACACTGAAGCTTTCTTT
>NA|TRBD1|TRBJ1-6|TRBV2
CASSLDRDRGLSYNSPLHF
TGTGCCAGCAGCCTAGACCGGGACAGGGGGCTCTCTTATAATTCACCCCTCCACTTT
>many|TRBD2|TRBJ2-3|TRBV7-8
CASSPTSGGRGTDTQYF
TGTGCCAGCAGCCCGACTAGCGGGGGACGGGGAACAGATACGCAGTATTTT
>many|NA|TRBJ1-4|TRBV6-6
CASSYGPSAEKLFF
TGTGCCAGCAGTTACGGCCCATCCGCTGAAAAACTGTTTTTT
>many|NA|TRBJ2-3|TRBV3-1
CASSQGAWGASTDTQYF
TGTGCCAGCAGCCAGGGGGCCTGGGGGGCCTCCACAGATACGCAGTATTTT
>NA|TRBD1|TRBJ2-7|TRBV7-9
CASSRRTGTHEQYF
TGTGCCAGCAGCCGGAGGACAGGTACCCACGAGCAGTACTTC
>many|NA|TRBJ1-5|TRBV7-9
CASSSWTGNQPQHF
TGTGCCAGCAGCTCCTGGACAGGCAATCAGCCCCAGCATTTT
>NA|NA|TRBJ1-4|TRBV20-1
CSAFRDSNEKLFF
TGCAGTGCTTTTCGCGACAGTAATGAAAAACTGTTTTTT
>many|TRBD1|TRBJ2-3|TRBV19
CASSMARDRETLF
TGTGCCAGTAGTATGGCCCGGGACAGGGAAACACTTTTT
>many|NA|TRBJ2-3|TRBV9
CASSVGLPDTQYF
TGTGCCAGCAGCGTGGGACTCCCAGATACGCAGTATTTT
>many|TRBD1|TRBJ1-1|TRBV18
CASSSDRGGTEAFF
TGTGCCAGCTCATCGGACAGGGGGGGGACTGAAGCTTTCTTT
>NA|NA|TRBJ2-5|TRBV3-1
CASSLRTQQETQYF
TGTGCCAGCAGCCTACGGACACAACAAGAGACCCAGTACTTC
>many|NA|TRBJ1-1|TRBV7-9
CASSPGFTEAFF
TGTGCCAGCAGCCCGGGGTTCACTGAAGCTTTCTTT
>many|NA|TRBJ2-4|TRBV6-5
CASSYSSKNIQYF
TGTGCCAGCAGTTACTCGTCCAAAAACATTCAGTACTTC
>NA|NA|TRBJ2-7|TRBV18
CASSRLKGLFYEQYF
TGTGCCAGCTCAAGGTTGAAGGGGCTTTTCTACGAGCAGTACTTC
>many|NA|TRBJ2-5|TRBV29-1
CSVEEQRSSQETQYF
TGCAGCGTTGAGGAGCAGCGGAGCTCCCAAGAGACCCAGTACTTC
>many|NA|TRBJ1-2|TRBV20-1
CSAAFPTDYGYTF
TGCAGTGCAGCCTTTCCAACGGACTATGGCTACACCTTC
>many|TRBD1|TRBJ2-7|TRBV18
CASSPRTGIPYEQYF
TGTGCCAGCTCACCAAGGACAGGGATCCCCTACGAGCAGTACTTC
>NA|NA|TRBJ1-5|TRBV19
CASSIPQGRQANQPQHF
TGTGCCAGTAGTATACCCCAAGGCCGACAGGCTAATCAGCCCCAGCATTTT
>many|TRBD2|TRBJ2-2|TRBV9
CASSAGLAQNTGELFF
TGTGCCAGCAGCGCGGGACTAGCCCAAAACACCGGGGAGCTGTTTTTT
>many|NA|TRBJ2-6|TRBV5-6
CASSERRLSGANVLTF
TGTGCCAGCAGCGAGCGACGCCTCTCTGGGGCCAACGTCCTGACTTTC
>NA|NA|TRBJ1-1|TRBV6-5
CASSYQGTTEAFF
TGTGCCAGCAGTTACCAGGGTACCACTGAAGCTTTCTTT
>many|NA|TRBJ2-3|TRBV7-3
CASSHQGGTDTQYF
TGTGCCAGCAGCCACCAAGGGGGCACAGATACGCAGTATTTT
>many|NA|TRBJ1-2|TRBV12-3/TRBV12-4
CASGLGALGYTF
TGTGCCAGCGGGCTGGGGGCGTTGGGCTACACCTTC
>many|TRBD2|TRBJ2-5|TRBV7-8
CASSSAGGETQYF
TGTGCCAGCAGCTCAGCGGGAGGCGAGACCCAGTACTTC
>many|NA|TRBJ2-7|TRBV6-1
CASILVGVGEQYF
TGTGCCAGCATCCTCGTTGGGGTGGGCGAGCAGTACTTC
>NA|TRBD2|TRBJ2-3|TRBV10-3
CASGAAGGSTDTQYF
TGTGCCAGCGGCGCCGCGGGGGGAAGCACAGATACGCAGTATTTT
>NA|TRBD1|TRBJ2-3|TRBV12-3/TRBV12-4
CASTNSSGGRVHTQYF
TGTGCCAGCACCAATTCTTCAGGGGGACGGGTACATACGCAGTATTTT
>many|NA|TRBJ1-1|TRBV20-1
CSASRGTEAFF
TGCAGTGCCTCAAGGGGCACTGAAGCTTTCTTT